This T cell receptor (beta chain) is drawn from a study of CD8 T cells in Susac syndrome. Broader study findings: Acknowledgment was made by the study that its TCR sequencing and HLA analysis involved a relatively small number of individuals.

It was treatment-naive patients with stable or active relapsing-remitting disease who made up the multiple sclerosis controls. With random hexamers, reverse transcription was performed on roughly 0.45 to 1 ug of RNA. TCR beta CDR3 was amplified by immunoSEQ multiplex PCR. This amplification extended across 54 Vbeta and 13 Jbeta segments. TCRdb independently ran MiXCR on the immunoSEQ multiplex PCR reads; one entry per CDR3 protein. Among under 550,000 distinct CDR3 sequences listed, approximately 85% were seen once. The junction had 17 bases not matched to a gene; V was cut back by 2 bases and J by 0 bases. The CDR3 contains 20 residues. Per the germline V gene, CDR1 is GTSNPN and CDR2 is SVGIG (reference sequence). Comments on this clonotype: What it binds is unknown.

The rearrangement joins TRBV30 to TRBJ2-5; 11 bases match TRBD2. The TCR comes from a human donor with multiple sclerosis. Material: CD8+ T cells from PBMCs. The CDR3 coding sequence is TGTGCCTGGAGTACTTTGGTGCTCCAACTAGCGGGGGAGTACCAAGAGACCCAGTACTTC. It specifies CAWSTLVLQLAGEYQETQYF.